Listed below are T cell receptor beta chains from one sample, sequenced in a study of CXCR3-negative and CXCR3-positive naive CD8 T cells. TCRdb reanalyzed the 5' RACE reads and collapses them to one entry per CDR3 protein, without DNA. This listing includes 6,500 to 7,000 distinct CDR3 sequences. Sequenced material: naive CXCR3- CD8+ T cells from blood. These receptor sequences come from a human donor in good health. Some clones in this sample may be carry-over from other donors' samples. The CDR3 runs from the conserved cysteine through the conserved F or W. The size of a clone is reported for some rows only, either as once, few or many, or as a class for expanded clones.

CDR3: CASSLTSGYQETQYF
V: TRBV11-2
size: .
J: TRBJ2-5

CDR3: CAISESQGPGLNSNQPQHF
V: TRBV10-3
size: .
J: TRBJ1-5

CDR3: CASSQETGPYEQYF
V: TRBV14
size: medium-sized
J: TRBJ2-7

CDR3: CARSQDGISSYEQYF
V: TRBV4-1
size: .
J: TRBJ2-7

CDR3: CASSLVGSNQPQHF
V: TRBV5-6
size: medium-sized
J: TRBJ1-5

CDR3: CASTPGDRGYGEQYF
V: TRBV5-1
size: .
J: TRBJ2-7

CDR3: CSARVRLAGVLSNYNEQFF
V: TRBV20-1
size: medium-sized
J: TRBJ2-1

CDR3: CASSLPGGVNTEAFF
V: TRBV13
size: .
J: TRBJ1-1

CDR3: CSVEGSAAADTQYF
V: TRBV29-1
size: medium-sized
J: TRBJ2-3

CDR3: CASSGTETYEQYF
V: TRBV11-1
size: .
J: TRBJ2-7

CDR3: CASSATSGTFGGELFF
V: TRBV5-6
size: medium-sized
J: TRBJ2-2

CDR3: CASSQDSGDHYGYTF
V: TRBV4-3
size: .
J: TRBJ1-2

CDR3: CSARDGGTSGSYEQYF
V: TRBV20-1
size: .
J: TRBJ2-7

CDR3: CASSKPQGAGTDTQYF
V: TRBV6-6
size: .
J: TRBJ2-3

CDR3: CASSQRQGEAFF
V: TRBV5-1
size: medium-sized
J: TRBJ1-1

CDR3: CASSLGSRGNEQFF
V: TRBV7-2
size: .
J: TRBJ2-1

CDR3: CASSSATGGNEQYF
V: TRBV5-8
size: .
J: TRBJ2-7

CDR3: CASSSPMTGRAAKNIQYF
V: TRBV28
size: .
J: TRBJ2-4

CDR3: CASTGEGEESYEQYF
V: TRBV6-6
size: medium-sized
J: TRBJ2-7

CDR3: CSATPPTGYEQYF
V: TRBV20-1
size: .
J: TRBJ2-7

CDR3: CASSPRVRTGFYEQYF
V: TRBV14
size: medium-sized
J: TRBJ2-7

CDR3: CATYRGRNYGYTF
V: TRBV2
size: medium-sized
J: TRBJ1-2

CDR3: CSVAVTQGGFAGELFF
V: TRBV29-1
size: .
J: TRBJ2-2

CDR3: CASSYSLPGVGSDTQYF
V: TRBV6-5
size: medium-sized
J: TRBJ2-3

CDR3: CASSLGDGSSYEQYF
V: TRBV5-1
size: medium-sized
J: TRBJ2-7

CDR3: CASSQSWSGAYGYTF
V: TRBV4-3
size: .
J: TRBJ1-2

CDR3: CSATQGLNYGYTF
V: TRBV20-1
size: .
J: TRBJ1-2

CDR3: CATSRDQRETDTQYF
V: TRBV15
size: medium-sized
J: TRBJ2-3

CDR3: CASSLVQGIDYGYTF
V: TRBV12-3/TRBV12-4
size: .
J: TRBJ1-2

CDR3: CASSDQDRLSGANVLTF
V: TRBV6-1
size: medium-sized
J: TRBJ2-6

CDR3: CSVEDSRAGAYEQYF
V: TRBV29-1
size: medium-sized
J: TRBJ2-7

CDR3: CASSTDRGENTEAFF
V: TRBV19
size: .
J: TRBJ1-1

CDR3: CASSKGTGDYGYTF
V: TRBV21-1
size: medium-sized
J: TRBJ1-2

CDR3: CASSFVLSGNTIYF
V: TRBV12-3/TRBV12-4
size: medium-sized
J: TRBJ1-3

CDR3: CASSQDSLASGPYNEQFF
V: TRBV4-3
size: .
J: TRBJ2-1

CDR3: CSVEEAAESGYTF
V: TRBV29-1
size: medium-sized
J: TRBJ1-2

CDR3: CASSLTGTPLHEQYF
V: TRBV4-2
size: medium-sized
J: TRBJ2-7

CDR3: CASSQGTSGGGETQYF
V: TRBV4-2
size: .
J: TRBJ2-5

CDR3: CAISESSGRMGTGELFF
V: TRBV10-3
size: medium-sized
J: TRBJ2-2

CDR3: CASRNTQSIAGGPQASYNEQFF
V: TRBV6-1
size: medium-sized
J: TRBJ2-1

CDR3: CASSPLAGVPSGELFF
V: TRBV7-9
size: medium-sized
J: TRBJ2-2

CDR3: CASSWEGREETQYF
V: TRBV5-4
size: .
J: TRBJ2-5

CDR3: CSAPGTSAYNEQFF
V: TRBV29-1
size: .
J: TRBJ2-1

CDR3: CASSLDTGQYLEQYF
V: TRBV5-1
size: medium-sized
J: TRBJ2-7

CDR3: CASSYSSTLYNEQFF
V: TRBV6-5
size: .
J: TRBJ2-1

CDR3: CASSLERTGANTEAFF
V: TRBV5-1
size: .
J: TRBJ1-1

CDR3: CASSQDPAGTSNVNEQYF
V: TRBV4-2
size: .
J: TRBJ2-7

CDR3: CAIRTPGHNSYEQYF
V: TRBV10-3
size: .
J: TRBJ2-7

CDR3: CASSLGGRPHNEQFF
V: TRBV13
size: medium-sized
J: TRBJ2-1

CDR3: CASSQRRQGTSMNTEAFF
V: TRBV14
size: .
J: TRBJ1-1

CDR3: CAIRGDSYEQYF
V: TRBV10-3
size: medium-sized
J: TRBJ2-7

CDR3: CASSLVGGAPEAFF
V: TRBV7-9
size: medium-sized
J: TRBJ1-1

CDR3: CSVEGRGPLNEQFF
V: TRBV29-1
size: .
J: TRBJ2-1